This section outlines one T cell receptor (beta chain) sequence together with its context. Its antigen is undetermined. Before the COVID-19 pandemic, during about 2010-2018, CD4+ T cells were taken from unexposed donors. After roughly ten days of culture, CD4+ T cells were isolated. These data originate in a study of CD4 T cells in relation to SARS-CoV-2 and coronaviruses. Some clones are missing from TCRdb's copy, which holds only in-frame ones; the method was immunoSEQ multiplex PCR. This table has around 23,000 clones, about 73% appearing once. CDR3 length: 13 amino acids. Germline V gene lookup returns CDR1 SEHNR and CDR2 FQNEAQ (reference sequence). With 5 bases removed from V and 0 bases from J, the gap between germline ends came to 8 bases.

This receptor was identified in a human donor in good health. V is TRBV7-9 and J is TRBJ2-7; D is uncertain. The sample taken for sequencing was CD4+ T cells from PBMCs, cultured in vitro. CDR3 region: CASSAQSSYEQYF. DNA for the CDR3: TGTGCCAGCAGCGCCCAGAGCTCCTACGAGCAGTACTTC.